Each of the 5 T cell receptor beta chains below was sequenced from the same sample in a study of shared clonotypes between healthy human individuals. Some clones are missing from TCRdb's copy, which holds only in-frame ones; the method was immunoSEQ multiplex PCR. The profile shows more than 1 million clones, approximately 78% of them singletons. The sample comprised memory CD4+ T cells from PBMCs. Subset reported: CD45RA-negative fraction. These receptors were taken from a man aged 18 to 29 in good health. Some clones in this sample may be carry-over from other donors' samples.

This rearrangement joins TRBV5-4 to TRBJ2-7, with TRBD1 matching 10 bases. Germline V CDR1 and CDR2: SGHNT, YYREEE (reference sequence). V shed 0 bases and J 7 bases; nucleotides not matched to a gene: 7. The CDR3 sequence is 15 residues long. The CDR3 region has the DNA TGTGCCAGCAGCTTGGCCGGGACAGGGGCCCGGGAGCAGTACTTC. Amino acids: CASSLAGTGAREQYF.

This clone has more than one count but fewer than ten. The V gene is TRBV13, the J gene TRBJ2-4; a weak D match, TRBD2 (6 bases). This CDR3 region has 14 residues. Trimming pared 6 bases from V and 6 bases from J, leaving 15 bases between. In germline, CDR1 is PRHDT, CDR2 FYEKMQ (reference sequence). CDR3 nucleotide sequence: TGTGCCAGCAGGGGAACTAGCCGGGGAAACATTCAGTACTTC. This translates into CASRGTSRGNIQYF.

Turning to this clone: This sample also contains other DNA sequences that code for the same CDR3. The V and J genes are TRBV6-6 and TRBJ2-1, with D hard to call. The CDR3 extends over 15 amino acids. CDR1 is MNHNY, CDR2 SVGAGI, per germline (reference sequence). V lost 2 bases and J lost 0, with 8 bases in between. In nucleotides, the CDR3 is TGTGCCAGCAGTTACGGTGGTAGCTCCTACAATGAGCAGTTCTTC. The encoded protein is CASSYGGSSYNEQFF.

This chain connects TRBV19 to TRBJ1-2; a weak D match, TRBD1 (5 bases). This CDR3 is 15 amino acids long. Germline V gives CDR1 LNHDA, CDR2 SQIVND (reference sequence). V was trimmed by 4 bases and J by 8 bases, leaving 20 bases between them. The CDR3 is CASSTLDTRFRGYTF. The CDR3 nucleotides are TGTGCCAGTAGTACGTTGGACACCCGCTTTCGAGGCTACACCTTC.

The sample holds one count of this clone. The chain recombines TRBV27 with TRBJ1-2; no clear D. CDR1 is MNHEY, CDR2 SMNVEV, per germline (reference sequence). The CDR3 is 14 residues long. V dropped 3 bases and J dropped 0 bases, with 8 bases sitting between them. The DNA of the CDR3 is TGTGCCAGCAGTTTCATATCTTCTAACTATGGCTACACCTTC. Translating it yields CASSFISSNYGYTF.